This T cell receptor (beta chain) was recorded in a study of T cell changes during pregnancy in multiple sclerosis. Sequencing was performed with immunoSEQ multiplex PCR; in TCRdb, only in-frame clones are kept and a portion is missing. Among about 23,000 clones listed, approximately 84% were seen once. The sequence came from a female donor with multiple sclerosis, enrolled in a pregnancy study. Specimen: CD8+ T cells from peripheral blood mononuclear cells, collected after pregnancy.

CDR3 residues: CASSSSNRGNEKLFF. CDR3 sequence (DNA): TGTGCCAGCAGCTCCAGTAATAGGGGTAATGAAAAACTGTTTTTT. The chain carries TRBV11-2 and TRBJ1-4; possibly TRBD1 for D (5 bases). V lost 4 bases to trimming and J lost 4 bases, with 13 bases between them. Germline CDR1 and CDR2: SGHAT and FQNNGV. CDR3 length equals 15 residues.